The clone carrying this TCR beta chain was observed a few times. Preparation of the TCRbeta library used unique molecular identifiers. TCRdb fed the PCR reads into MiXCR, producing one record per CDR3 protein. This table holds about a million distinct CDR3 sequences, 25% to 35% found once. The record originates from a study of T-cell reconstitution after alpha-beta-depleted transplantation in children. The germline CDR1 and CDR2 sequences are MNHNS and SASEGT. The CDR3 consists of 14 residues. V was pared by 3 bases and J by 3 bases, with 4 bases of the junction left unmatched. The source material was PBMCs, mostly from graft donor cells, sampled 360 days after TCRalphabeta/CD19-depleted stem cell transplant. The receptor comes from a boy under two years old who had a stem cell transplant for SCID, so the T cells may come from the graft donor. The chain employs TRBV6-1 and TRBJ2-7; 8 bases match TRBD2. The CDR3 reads CASSDGGGGYEQYF. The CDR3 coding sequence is TGTGCCAGCAGTGACGGGGGGGGCGGCTACGAGCAGTACTTC.